The rows below give T cell receptor beta chains drawn from one sample of a study of response to subunit inactivated influenza vaccine. Via MiXCR, TCRdb re-called the RT-PCR reads, giving one row per CDR3 protein. The repertoire has 500,000 to 600,000 distinct CDR3 sequences, about 12% of them found once; the top ten carry about a tenth. The specimen comprised PBMCs from blood, sampled on the day of vaccination. The receptors were sampled from a man in his forties or fifties who received an inactivated influenza vaccine. CDR3s include the opening cysteine and the closing phenylalanine or tryptophan. The D gene is left open where the match is weak. The listing skips clone size in some rows; elsewhere it reads once, few, many or a size class.

v_call: TRBV11-2; j_call: TRBJ2-1; clone_size: .; d_call: .; cdr3_aa: CASSLLVGRPGDNEQFF; cdr3_nt: TGTGCCAGCAGCTTATTGGTGGGCCGCCCGGGAGACAATGAGCAGTTCTTC
v_call: TRBV7-9; j_call: TRBJ1-2; clone_size: few; d_call: TRBD1; cdr3_aa: CASSGDRVRGYTF; cdr3_nt: TGTGCCAGCAGCGGGGACAGGGTGAGAGGCTACACCTTC
v_call: TRBV12-3/TRBV12-4; j_call: TRBJ2-7; clone_size: many; d_call: .; cdr3_aa: CASRPTGSSYEQYF; cdr3_nt: TGTGCCAGCAGGCCCACGGGTAGCTCCTACGAGCAGTACTTC
v_call: TRBV20-1; j_call: TRBJ2-7; clone_size: .; d_call: TRBD2; cdr3_aa: CSARPSSGLSYEQYF; cdr3_nt: TGCAGTGCTCGCCCAAGTAGCGGGTTATCCTACGAGCAGTACTTC
v_call: TRBV28; j_call: TRBJ2-1; clone_size: few; d_call: TRBD2; cdr3_aa: CASRTTSGIYNEQFF; cdr3_nt: TGTGCCAGCAGAACGACTAGCGGGATCTACAATGAGCAGTTCTTC
v_call: TRBV20-1; j_call: TRBJ1-5; clone_size: few; d_call: .; cdr3_aa: CSALTSGMKNQPQHF; cdr3_nt: TGCAGTGCCCTCACGTCAGGGATGAAGAATCAGCCCCAGCATTTT
v_call: TRBV9; j_call: TRBJ2-1; clone_size: .; d_call: .; cdr3_aa: CASNPGPHNEQFF; cdr3_nt: TGTGCCAGCAACCCGGGACCACACAATGAGCAGTTCTTC
v_call: TRBV6-2/TRBV6-3; j_call: TRBJ1-1; clone_size: .; d_call: TRBD1; cdr3_aa: CASTMLGGGVTEAFF; cdr3_nt: TGTGCCAGCACTATGTTAGGAGGGGGCGTAACTGAAGCTTTCTTT
v_call: TRBV20-1; j_call: TRBJ2-1; clone_size: .; d_call: .; cdr3_aa: CSASPIPRNNEQFF; cdr3_nt: TGCAGTGCTTCCCCAATTCCGAGGAACAATGAGCAGTTCTTC
v_call: TRBV20-1; j_call: TRBJ2-1; clone_size: .; d_call: .; cdr3_aa: CSARAVEEGLANEQFF; cdr3_nt: TGCAGTGCTAGAGCGGTGGAGGAGGGCCTCGCGAATGAGCAGTTCTTC